The source of this T cell receptor (beta chain) is a study of graft-versus-host responses after intestinal transplantation. Study details: Isolated intestinal, liver-intestinal, or multivisceral transplants had been given to the recipients. The whole recipient group had anti-thymocyte globulin induction followed by tacrolimus and steroids for around 3 years.

The V and J ends lost 0 bases and 5 bases, in that order; junction bases with no gene match: 5. CDR1 is MGHRA, CDR2 YSYEKL, per germline. The CDR3 totals 17 residues. Measured with immunoSEQ multiplex PCR; TCRdb has only the in-frame clones, and not every one. Counted here are more than 95,000 clones, roughly 90% occurring once; the ten biggest clones make up around 0.18%. The study, taken as a whole, reports: Those patients showing graft-donor T cell macrochimerism displayed high graft-versus-host to host-versus-graft clonal ratios in allografts.

Notes on this clone: The antigen is undetermined.

Sequenced here: unstimulated CD4+ T cells sorted from spleen or lymph node cells, sampled before intestinal transplant. This rearrangement joins TRBV4-1 to TRBJ2-7; 15 bases align to TRBD2. The TCR originated in a human donor who received an intestinal transplant. The CDR3 nucleotides read TGCGCCAGCAGCCAAGAAGGGACTAGCGGGAGGTACCACGAGCAGTACTTC. Encoded protein: CASSQEGTSGRYHEQYF.